The 22 T cell receptor beta chains in this list originate from one sample, sequenced in a study of blood T cells in healthy people across ages. Together with a sample-barcoded 5' primer, a J-beta primer mix was included in a second PCR lasting roughly 7 to 11 cycles. From the 5' RACE reads, TCRdb called clonotypes with MiXCR, one entry per CDR3 protein. Here the sample spans 600,000 to 850,000 distinct CDR3 sequences, roughly 43% being singletons. Sequencing was done on a sample of blood. Receptors were obtained from an older woman in good health.

The chain combines TRBV3-1 with TRBJ1-4; D gene unclear. The germline V gene encodes CDR1 LGHDT and CDR2 YNNKEL (reference sequence). V was pared by 4 bases and J by 8 bases, with 14 bases between. The CDR3 consists of 14 residues. The CDR3, as DNA: TGTGCCAGCAGCCCGGACCCGGTGGGGGAAAAACTGTTTTTT. It specifies CASSPDPVGEKLFF. The whole variable domain, remainder taken from reference TRBV3-1 and TRBJ1-4, is DTAVSQTPKYLVTQMGNDKSIKCEQNLGHDTMYWYKQDSKKFLKIMFSYNNKELIINETVPNRFSPKSPDKAHLNLHINSLELGDSAVYFCASSPDPVGEKLFFGSGTQLSVL.

A few counts support this clonotype. The chain uses TRBV29-1 and TRBJ1-1; D not resolved. Germline V gene lookup returns CDR1 SQVTM and CDR2 ANQGSEA. The CDR3 sequence is 14 residues long. V dropped 7 bases and J dropped 1 base, with 16 bases sitting between them. The CDR3 nucleotides are TGCAGCGCCCGGGGTCAGACTAGGAACACTGAAGCTTTCTTT. Amino acid sequence: CSARGQTRNTEAFF.

This chain connects TRBV5-1 to TRBJ2-5, with 7 bases lining up with TRBD1. V gave up 5 bases and J gave up 11 bases; unmatched junction bases: 21. The germline V gene encodes CDR1 SGHRS and CDR2 YFSETQ. This CDR3 contains 16 residues. The CDR3 loop reads CASSPNEGTALGEQYF. CDR3 coding DNA: TGCGCCAGCAGTCCAAACGAAGGGACAGCCCTCGGTGAGCAGTACTTC.

A few counts support this clonotype. The chain couples TRBV18 to TRBJ2-7; a weak D match, TRBD1 (6 bases). From germline, CDR1 is KGHSH and CDR2 LQKENI. The CDR3 extends over 16 amino acids. V was cut by 3 bases and J by 3 bases, with 18 bases left in between. Here the CDR3 reads CASSPSLLTGNYEQYF. For the CDR3, the DNA is TGTGCCAGCTCACCGTCGCTCCTAACAGGGAACTACGAGCAGTACTTC. Full variable domain (outside the CDR3, taken from reference TRBV18 and TRBJ2-7): NAGVMQNPRHLVRRRGQEARLRCSPMKGHSHVYWYRQLPEEGLKFMVYLQKENIIDESGMPKERFSAEFPKEGPSILRIQQVVRGDSAAYFCASSPSLLTGNYEQYFGPGTRLTVT.

V is TRBV5-1 and J is TRBJ2-7; 16 bases map to TRBD2. There are 19 residues in the CDR3. V was pared by 2 bases and J by 2 bases, with 10 bases of the junction left unmatched. The germline gives CDR1 SGHRS, CDR2 YFSETQ. CDR3 amino acids: CASSFGTSGRANMAYEQYF. The CDR3 DNA is TGCGCCAGCAGCTTTGGGACTAGCGGGAGGGCCAACATGGCCTACGAGCAGTACTTC.

In this sample, this clonotype turned up a few times. The chain employs TRBV5-1 and TRBJ1-1; no firm D call. Germline CDR1 reads SGHRS; CDR2 reads YFSETQ. Trimming stripped 4 bases from V and 6 bases from J, with 10 bases between. This CDR3 spans 12 amino acids. The CDR3 DNA sequence: TGCGCCAGCAGCCAGGACCGCTCTGAAGCTTTCTTT. It specifies CASSQDRSEAFF.

This clonotype occurred a few times. The chain uses TRBV29-1 and TRBJ2-2; 11 bases align to TRBD2. From germline, CDR1 is SQVTM and CDR2 ANQGSEA. J gave up 5 bases and V 4 bases, and 0 bases lay outside the gene matches. This CDR3 comprises 13 residues. The CDR3: CSVGTSGTGELFF. The DNA of the CDR3 is TGCAGCGTTGGGACTAGCGGGACCGGGGAGCTGTTTTTT.

The V gene is TRBV25-1, the J gene TRBJ2-1; a possible D gene is TRBD2 (7 bases). This CDR3 has 14 residues. Germline V lookup: CDR1 MGHDK, CDR2 SYGVNS. The V end was cut by 3 bases, the J end by 8 bases, with 14 bases between. The CDR3 DNA reads as TGTGCCAGCAGTGATCGGCTAGGGGGGGATGAGCAGTTCTTC. This translates into CASSDRLGGDEQFF.

The chain joins TRBV20-1 to TRBJ2-3; 7 nucleotides match TRBD2. The CDR3 runs 15 residues. Germline V gene data show CDR1 as DFQATT and CDR2 as SNEGSKA (reference sequence). V gave up 5 bases and J gave up 3 bases; unmatched junction bases: 11. The DNA of the CDR3 is TGCAGTGCTCCGCCGGGAAGCGGGGTAACAGATACGCAGTATTTT. It specifies CSAPPGSGVTDTQYF.

A few counts support this clonotype. J is TRBJ2-2 and V is TRBV5-6; 8 bases agree with TRBD1. Looked up from germline, CDR1 is SGHDT and CDR2 is YYEEEE. The CDR3 has 17 residues. V gave up 4 bases and J gave up 2 bases; unmatched junction bases: 10. This CDR3 is CASSADRAWINTGELFF. The CDR3 nucleotides read TGTGCCAGCAGCGCGGACAGGGCCTGGATTAACACCGGGGAGCTGTTTTTT. The whole variable domain, filled in from reference TRBV5-6 and TRBJ2-2, reads DAGVTQSPTHLIKTRGQQVTLRCSPKSGHDTVSWYQQALGQGPQFIFQYYEEEERQRGNFPDRFSGHQFPNYSSELNVNALLLGDSALYLCASSADRAWINTGELFFGEGSRLTVL.

There are a few counts of this clonotype. The CDR3 sequence is CASSPGTTDEQYF. In DNA, the CDR3 is TGTGCCAGCAGCCCCGGGACGACCGACGAGCAGTACTTC. The chain couples TRBV12-3 or TRBV12-4 to TRBJ2-7; D could derive from TRBD1 or TRBD2 (5 bases each). Trimming cost V 6 bases and J 5 bases, with 14 bases left between them. CDR3 length equals 13 residues.

This clonotype appeared a few times. A read error may be the cause here, since a much bigger clone is one base away. The chain recombines TRBV5-1 with TRBJ1-2; possibly TRBD1 for D (5 bases). V gave up 1 base and J gave up 6 bases, with 16 bases separating them. Germline V gives CDR1 SGHRS, CDR2 YFSETQ. The CDR3 is made up of 15 amino acids. The CDR3 nucleotides read TGCGCCAGCAGCTTGAACTCCGGGGGTGAGGATGGCTACACCTTC. Translating gives CASSLNSGGEDGYTF.

V usage is TRBV29-1 and J usage is TRBJ1-1; D is unresolved. Trimming shortened V by 1 base and J by 7 bases, and 7 bases separated the two germline ends. This CDR3 comprises 11 residues. CDR1 SQVTM and CDR2 ANQGSEA come from the germline V gene. CDR3 amino acids: CSVEGQREAFF. Here the CDR3 DNA reads TGCAGCGTTGAAGGTCAGCGTGAAGCTTTCTTT.

The chain recombines TRBV7-2 with TRBJ2-2, with TRBD1 matching over 7 bases. Germline V lookup: CDR1 SGHTA, CDR2 FQGNSA. V dropped 3 bases and J dropped 5; count of bases not matched to a gene: 3. The CDR3 totals 14 residues. The CDR3 sequence: CASSLSQGTGELFF. DNA of the CDR3: TGTGCCAGCAGCTTGTCACAGGGGACCGGGGAGCTGTTTTTT.

This chain joins TRBV28 and TRBJ2-7; D is perhaps TRBD1 (5 bases). Trimming removed 2 bases at V and 5 bases at J, with 13 bases between. The CDR3 has 14 residues. CDR1 is MDHEN and CDR2 is SYDVKM in the germline V gene. DNA of the CDR3: TGTGCCAGCAGTTTAAATCTAAGGGGAAACGAGCAGTACTTC. Its translation: CASSLNLRGNEQYF.

This rearrangement joins TRBV29-1 to TRBJ1-2; TRBD1 matches 12 bases. The V segment lost 2 bases and the J segment 7 bases; nucleotides outside the gene matches: 5. Germline V lookup: CDR1 SQVTM, CDR2 ANQGSEA. The CDR3 extends over 14 amino acids. CDR3 sequence reads: CSVEWDRGQGGYTF. Written as DNA, the CDR3 is TGCAGCGTTGAATGGGACAGGGGGCAAGGTGGCTACACCTTC.

The genes are TRBV6-5 and TRBJ2-5; 9 bases are shared with TRBD1. The J call is in doubt because the DNA end fits TRBJ2-7 better. The CDR3 runs to 15 residues. CDR1 MNHEY and CDR2 SVGAGI come from the germline V gene. CDR3 in amino acids: CASSSQGQGQHEQYF. CDR3 bases: TGTGCCAGCAGTTCCCAAGGACAGGGGCAACACGAGCAGTACTTC.

This clonotype was counted a few times. The V and J genes are TRBV6-1 and TRBJ2-5; TRBD1 matches at 8 bases. The junction had 3 bases not matched to a gene; V was cut back by 6 bases and J by 3 bases. This CDR3 contains 13 residues. Looked up from germline, CDR1 is MNHNS and CDR2 is SASEGT. CDR3 DNA: TGTGCCAGCAGCGCGACAGGGGAAGAGACCCAGTACTTC. Its protein product is CASSATGEETQYF.

About this clonotype: This clone may be a read error of a much larger clone one base away. This chain connects TRBV29-1 to TRBJ2-5, with 11 bases fitting TRBD2. Germline-derived CDR1 and CDR2 are SQVTM and ANQGSEA. The V segment lost 6 bases and the J segment 11 bases; nucleotides outside the gene matches: 11. The CDR3 runs to 13 residues. This CDR3 is CSVGTSGNHGQYF. As DNA, the CDR3 is TGCAGCGTCGGGACTAGCGGTAACCACGGGCAGTACTTC.

This clonotype turned up a few times. The chain joins TRBV24-1 to TRBJ1-2; 7 bases line up with TRBD1. Trimming cost V 4 bases and J 11 bases; bases outside gene matches: 6. Germline CDR1 reads KGHDR; CDR2 reads SFDVKD. The CDR3 is 12 amino acids. The CDR3 DNA reads TGTGCCACCAGTGAACGGGACAGCGAATACACCTTC. Amino acids: CATSERDSEYTF.

This chain uses TRBV6-6 with TRBJ1-1; D not certain. Germline CDR1 is MNHNY and CDR2 is SVGAGI (reference sequence). CDR3 size: 13 residues. V lost 6 bases to trimming and J lost 2 bases, with 10 bases between them. This CDR3 is CASSLKSNTEAFF. CDR3 sequence (DNA): TGTGCCAGCAGCCTGAAATCTAACACTGAAGCTTTCTTT.

This chain joins TRBV20-1 and TRBJ1-1; D perhaps matches TRBD1 (5 bases). Trimming shortened V by 3 bases and J by 0 bases, and 17 bases separated the two germline ends. This CDR3 has 16 amino acids. The germline gives CDR1 DFQATT, CDR2 SNEGSKA (reference sequence). CDR3 region: CSARGQDRAVNTEAFF. In nucleotides, the CDR3 is TGCAGTGCTAGGGGGCAGGACCGCGCCGTGAACACTGAAGCTTTCTTT.